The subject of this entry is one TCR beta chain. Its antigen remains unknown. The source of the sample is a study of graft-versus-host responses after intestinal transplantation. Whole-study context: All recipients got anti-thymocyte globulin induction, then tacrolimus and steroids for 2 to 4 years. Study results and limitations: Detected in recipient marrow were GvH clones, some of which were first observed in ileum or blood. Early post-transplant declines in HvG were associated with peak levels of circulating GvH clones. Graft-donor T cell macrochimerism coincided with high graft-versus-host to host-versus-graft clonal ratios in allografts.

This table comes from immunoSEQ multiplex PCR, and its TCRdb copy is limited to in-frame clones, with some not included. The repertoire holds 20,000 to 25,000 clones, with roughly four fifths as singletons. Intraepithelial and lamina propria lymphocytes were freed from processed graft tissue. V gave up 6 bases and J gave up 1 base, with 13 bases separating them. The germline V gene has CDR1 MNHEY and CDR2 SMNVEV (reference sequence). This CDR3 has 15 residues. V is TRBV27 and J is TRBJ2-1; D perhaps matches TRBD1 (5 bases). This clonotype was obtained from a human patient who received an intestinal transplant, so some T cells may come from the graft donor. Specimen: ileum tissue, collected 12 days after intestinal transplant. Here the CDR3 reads CASRDSLGSYNEQFF. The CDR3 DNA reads TGTGCCAGCAGAGACAGTCTCGGGTCCTACAATGAGCAGTTCTTC.